Listed below are T cell receptor beta chains from one sample, sequenced in a study of shared clonotypes between healthy human individuals. Sequenced by immunoSEQ multiplex PCR; TCRdb stores in-frame clones only, minus some. Of roughly 700,000 clones in the sample, around two thirds were seen once. The sample taken for sequencing was memory CD4+ T cells sorted from blood. The origin of the receptors is a woman between 25 and 40 years old in good health. Each CDR3 is given with its conserved first and last residue. Each record gives: V gene, D gene, J gene, clone size, CDR3 protein, CDR3 DNA. D genes are given only for firm matches. Where a row states a size, it is once, few, many or the class of an expanded clone; other rows omit it.

v_call: TRBV7-8
d_call: NA
j_call: TRBJ1-1
clone_size: NA
cdr3_aa: CASSLMQSTEAFF
cdr3_nt: TGTGCCAGCAGCTTAATGCAGTCCACTGAAGCTTTCTTT

v_call: TRBV18
d_call: NA
j_call: TRBJ2-5
clone_size: NA
cdr3_aa: CASSPRLEAETQYF
cdr3_nt: TGTGCCAGCTCACCACGATTGGAGGCGGAGACCCAGTACTTC

v_call: TRBV4-2
d_call: TRBD2
j_call: TRBJ2-7
clone_size: NA
cdr3_aa: CASSQVIGTSGYEQYF
cdr3_nt: TGTGCCAGCAGCCAAGTAATAGGGACTAGCGGCTACGAGCAGTACTTC

v_call: TRBV5-1
d_call: NA
j_call: TRBJ2-1
clone_size: NA
cdr3_aa: CASSSDRSYNEQFF
cdr3_nt: TGCGCCAGCAGCTCTGACAGAAGCTACAATGAGCAGTTCTTC

v_call: TRBV6-1
d_call: NA
j_call: TRBJ2-7
clone_size: many
cdr3_aa: CASSGPRPPYEQYF
cdr3_nt: TGTGCCAGCAGTGGCCCTCGACCGCCCTACGAGCAGTACTTC

v_call: TRBV5-8
d_call: NA
j_call: TRBJ2-3
clone_size: once
cdr3_aa: CASSLYRGGLSSTDTQYF
cdr3_nt: TGTGCCAGCAGCTTGTACAGGGGAGGTTTGTCTAGCACAGATACGCAGTATTTT

v_call: TRBV5-6
d_call: NA
j_call: TRBJ1-2
clone_size: few
cdr3_aa: CASSLASLNYGYTF
cdr3_nt: TGTGCCAGCAGCTTGGCCAGCTTAAACTATGGCTACACCTTC

v_call: TRBV29-1
d_call: NA
j_call: TRBJ1-2
clone_size: NA
cdr3_aa: CSVDGPEGYTF
cdr3_nt: TGCAGCGTTGATGGGCCGGAGGGCTACACCTTC

v_call: TRBV2
d_call: NA
j_call: TRBJ1-2
clone_size: NA
cdr3_aa: CASRYGGGDSYGYTF
cdr3_nt: TGTGCCAGCAGGTACGGCGGAGGGGACTCCTATGGCTACACCTTC

v_call: TRBV5-1
d_call: NA
j_call: TRBJ2-7
clone_size: NA
cdr3_aa: CASSLGTTTYEQYF
cdr3_nt: TGCGCCAGCAGCTTGGGGACCACGACCTACGAGCAGTACTTC

v_call: TRBV5-1
d_call: TRBD2
j_call: TRBJ2-7
clone_size: NA
cdr3_aa: CASRVVASGSYEQYF
cdr3_nt: TGCGCCAGCAGGGTGGTGGCTAGCGGTTCCTACGAGCAGTACTTC

v_call: TRBV30
d_call: NA
j_call: TRBJ2-2
clone_size: NA
cdr3_aa: CAWRSSWDTGELFF
cdr3_nt: TGTGCCTGGAGATCTAGCTGGGATACCGGGGAGCTGTTTTTT

v_call: TRBV2
d_call: NA
j_call: TRBJ1-3
clone_size: NA
cdr3_aa: CASSSTDRLGNTIYF
cdr3_nt: TGTGCCAGCAGCTCCACCGACAGGTTGGGAAACACCATATATTTT